This passage covers 25 T cell receptor beta chains from one sample sequenced in a study of OX40 agonist ivuxolimab in advanced cancers. The data were produced by immunoSEQ multiplex PCR, yet TCRdb's version contains in-frame clones alone and is incomplete. The sample contains 100,000 to 120,000 clones, around 90% of which appear only once. The sequencing here drew on CD4+ or CD8+ T cells sorted from blood, taken in a trial of the OX40 agonist ivuxolimab. The receptor source for this set is an adult with an advanced solid tumor such as melanoma, head and neck, liver or kidney cancer.

The CDR3, as DNA: TGTGCCAGCAGTGAAAATTTCGTGGGAGGGCTTGGAAACACCATATATTTT. It specifies CASSENFVGGLGNTIYF. The chain joins TRBV2 to TRBJ1-3; D gene ambiguous. V was pared by 2 bases and J by 3 bases, with 17 bases between. The CDR3 totals 17 residues. Germline loops: CDR1 SNHLY, CDR2 FYNNEI.

Of note for this clone: The DNA is left out, because the CDR3 cannot be placed on it with certainty; the CDR3 is given as TCRdb lists it. The chain uses TRBV5-1 and TRBJ1-5; the table's D call, TRBD1, was not checked against the DNA. The CDR3 length is 23 residues, termini included. Germline V gene data show CDR1 as SGHRS and CDR2 as YFSETQ. The chain's CDR3 is CASSSRGVRISVWRGMSNQPQHF.

The chain joins TRBV7-2 to TRBJ1-1; unclear D gene. The CDR3 runs 14 residues. The germline gives CDR1 SGHTA, CDR2 FQGNSA. V was cut by 5 bases and J by 2 bases, with 12 bases left in between. The CDR3, as DNA: TGTGCCAGCAGCCCGGTGGGAGGAAACACTGAAGCTTTCTTT. It codes for CASSPVGGNTEAFF.

The chain combines TRBV5-5 with TRBJ2-5, with D perhaps assigned TRBD1 or TRBD2 (6 bases each). Germline values: CDR1 SGHKS, CDR2 YYEKEE (reference sequence). CDR3 length equals 15 residues. V was trimmed by 2 bases and J by 4 bases, leaving 15 bases between them. CDR3 bases: TGTGCCAGCAGCTTCGGGGGCATGTTCGCAGAGACCCAGTACTTC. Translating it yields CASSFGGMFAETQYF.

The chain couples TRBV4-2 to TRBJ2-5; unclear D gene. V lost 0 bases and J lost 0, with 8 bases in between. CDR3 size: 15 residues. The V gene's germline CDR1 is LGHNA and CDR2 YNFKEQ. In nucleotides, the CDR3 is TGTGCCAGCAGCCAAGATCGAGGAGACCAAGAGACCCAGTACTTC. Its protein is CASSQDRGDQETQYF.

CDR3 nucleotides: TGTGCCAGCAGTCCTAGGACAGGGTCGGACACTGAAGCTTTCTTT. This encodes CASSPRTGSDTEAFF. The chain recombines TRBV5-5 with TRBJ1-1; TRBD1 matches at 8 bases. The trim removed 5 bases at V and 3 bases at J, leaving 9 bases unmatched. The V gene's germline CDR1 is SGHKS and CDR2 YYEKEE (reference sequence). The CDR3 has 15 amino acids.

This clone was seen a few times. The genes are TRBV11-3 and TRBJ2-3, with 9 bases aligning to TRBD1. The CDR3 loop spans 15 amino acids. The germline V gene has CDR1 SGHNT and CDR2 YENEEA. Trimming cost V 5 bases and J 1 base; bases outside gene matches: 4. DNA of the CDR3: TGTGCCAGCAGCGATAGGACAGGGGGCACAGATACGCAGTATTTT. It yields the protein CASSDRTGGTDTQYF.

The rearrangement links TRBV6-6 to TRBJ1-1, with D uncertain. From germline, CDR1 is MNHNY and CDR2 SVGAGI (reference sequence). The ends were cut back, 2 bases at V and 5 bases at J, with 12 bases in the middle. The CDR3 consists of 14 residues. The CDR3 bases are TGTGCCAGCAGTTACAAGTACAAGGTGACTGAAGCTTTCTTT. It encodes CASSYKYKVTEAFF.

The chain carries TRBV30 and TRBJ1-5; D is ambiguous. CDR3 length: 18 residues. V was pared by 7 bases and J by 2 bases, with 27 bases between. The germline CDR1 and CDR2 sequences are GTSNPN and SVGIG (reference sequence). The CDR3 here is CAFGVSQARDQGNQPQHF. The CDR3 DNA sequence: TGTGCCTTTGGAGTGAGTCAGGCGAGGGATCAGGGCAATCAGCCCCAGCATTTT.

The V and J genes are TRBV7-9 and TRBJ1-2; TRBD1 agrees at 9 bases. After removal of 5 bases from V and 0 bases from J, the junction contained 13 bases not matched to a gene. The V gene's germline CDR1 is SEHNR and CDR2 FQNEAQ (reference sequence). There are 18 residues in the CDR3. Here the CDR3 reads CASSTSRDRVLANYGYTF. DNA for the CDR3: TGTGCCAGCAGCACAAGCCGGGACAGGGTCCTTGCTAACTATGGCTACACCTTC. The full variable domain, rest sourced from reference TRBV7-9 and TRBJ1-2, is DTGVSQNPRHKITKRGQNVTFRCDPISEHNRLYWYRQTLGQGPEFLTYFQNEAQLEKSRLLSDRFSAERPKGSFSTLEIQRTEQGDSAMYLCASSTSRDRVLANYGYTFGSGTRLTVV.

This rearrangement joins TRBV4-1 to TRBJ1-2, with 8 bases fitting TRBD1. This CDR3 comprises 16 residues. CDR1 and CDR2 from the germline V gene are MGHRA and YSYEKL. With 6 bases clipped from V and 5 bases from J, the junction kept 14 bases outside the gene matches. The CDR3 nucleotides are TGCGCCAGCAGTCCGGGACAGGACAGGAGGTATTATGGCTACACCTTC. Protein product: CASSPGQDRRYYGYTF.

The chain couples TRBV19 to TRBJ2-3; the D gene could be TRBD1 or TRBD2 (7 bases each). The ends were cut back, 0 bases at V and 3 bases at J, with 10 bases in the middle. Germline V lookup: CDR1 LNHDA, CDR2 SQIVND (reference sequence). This CDR3 has 15 residues. The CDR3: CASSIDQGGTDTQYF. Here the CDR3 DNA reads TGTGCCAGTAGTATAGATCAGGGGGGGACAGATACGCAGTATTTT.

This clone was detected a few times. The CDR3, as DNA: TGTGCCAGCAGTGTGACAGTTAGGGATCAGCCCCAGCATTTT. It encodes CASSVTVRDQPQHF. The V call is TRBV2, the J call TRBJ1-5; TRBD1 might be the D (5 bases). Germline CDR1 is SNHLY and CDR2 is FYNNEI. The CDR3 consists of 14 residues. With 4 bases removed from V and 5 bases from J, the gap between germline ends came to 12 bases.

J is TRBJ1-2 and V is TRBV29-1; the match to TRBD1 covers 8 bases. After removal of 0 bases from V and 2 bases from J, the junction contained 2 bases not matched to a gene. This CDR3 is 14 amino acids long. Germline loops: CDR1 SQVTM, CDR2 ANQGSEA. The CDR3 DNA is TGCAGCGTTGAAGATTGGACAGGGAACTATGGCTACACCTTC. The encoded protein is CSVEDWTGNYGYTF. The full variable domain, in which reference TRBV29-1 and TRBJ1-2 provide the parts outside the CDR3, is SAVISQKPSRDICQRGTSLTIQCQVDSQVTMMFWYRQQPGQSLTLIATANQGSEATYESGFVIDKFPISRPNLTFSTLTVSNMSPEDSSIYLCSVEDWTGNYGYTFGSGTRLTVV.

The V gene is TRBV7-2, the J gene TRBJ1-1; D uncertain. V lost 0 bases, J lost 3 bases, and 8 bases lay in between. The CDR3 spans 14 residues. Germline CDR1 reads SGHTA; CDR2 reads FQGNSA. CDR3 in DNA: TGTGCCAGCAGCTTAGCAGGGAGGGACACTGAAGCTTTCTTT. It encodes CASSLAGRDTEAFF.

The chain has TRBV6-1 and TRBJ1-5, with D uncertain. Trimming removed 4 bases from V and 3 bases from J, with 16 bases in between. Germline V gene lookup returns CDR1 MNHNS and CDR2 SASEGT. The CDR3 extends over 16 amino acids. This CDR3 reads CASSVLGLDLNQPQHF. The CDR3 DNA reads as TGTGCCAGCAGTGTGTTGGGCCTTGATCTCAATCAGCCCCAGCATTTT.

This clone has a single count. This rearrangement joins TRBV19 to TRBJ1-2; D is unclear. The length of the CDR3 is 12 residues. Germline V gene lookup returns CDR1 LNHDA and CDR2 SQIVND (reference sequence). Trimming took off 5 bases at V and 4 bases at J, with 8 bases between the two ends. CDR3 residues: CASSSLVYGYTF. CDR3 bases: TGTGCCAGTAGTTCTCTAGTCTATGGCTACACCTTC.

The V and J genes are TRBV6-1 and TRBJ2-2, with 7 nucleotides matching TRBD2. From germline, CDR1 is MNHNS and CDR2 SASEGT. V gave up 0 bases and J gave up 6 bases; unmatched junction bases: 1. This CDR3 is 14 amino acids long. This CDR3 is CASSEAGGAGELFF. The CDR3 DNA reads TGTGCCAGCAGTGAAGCTGGGGGGGCCGGGGAGCTGTTTTTT.

Turning to this clone: Compared with germline, one end of the junction differs, possibly owing to a read error. The sample has other DNA sequences that encode this CDR3 too. The chain couples TRBV28 to TRBJ1-5; tentatively, D is TRBD1 (6 bases). Looked up from germline, CDR1 is MDHEN and CDR2 is SYDVKM. This CDR3 is 18 amino acids long. CDR3 DNA sequence: TGTGCCAGCAGTGCCCTCTTAGACAGGATGAGGAGCAATCAACCCCAGCATTTT. Protein product: CASSALLDRMRSNQPQHF. Full variable domain (outside the CDR3, taken from reference TRBV28 and TRBJ1-5): DVKVTQSSRYLVKRTGEKVFLECVQDMDHENMFWYRQDPGLGLRLIYFSYDVKMKEKGDIPEGYSVSREKKERFSLILESASTNQTSMYLCASSALLDRMRSNQPQHFGDGTRLSIL.

This chain links TRBV11-1 with TRBJ2-7; the D is unclear. V was clipped by 5 bases and J by 2 bases, with 10 bases between them. The CDR3 extends over 13 amino acids. Germline lookup yields CDR1 SGHAT and CDR2 FQDESV (reference sequence). The CDR3 sequence is CASSPTRAYEQYF. The CDR3 DNA reads TGTGCCAGCAGCCCAACGAGAGCCTACGAGCAGTACTTC.

The chain recombines TRBV9 with TRBJ2-2; D uncertain. The CDR3 consists of 15 residues. CDR1 is SGDLS, CDR2 YYNGEE, per germline. V shed 0 bases and J shed 6 bases, with 12 bases lying between them. The CDR3 DNA reads TGTGCCAGCAGCGTAGGTAGGATCCGGTCCGGGGAGCTGTTTTTT. Protein: CASSVGRIRSGELFF.

This chain joins TRBV5-1 and TRBJ1-5; D perhaps matches TRBD1 (6 bases). Germline CDR1 is SGHRS and CDR2 is YFSETQ. The CDR3 is made up of 14 amino acids. V was cut by 4 bases and J by 6 bases, with 14 bases left in between. CDR3 sequence (DNA): TGCGCCAGCAGCCAGACAGGTATAAGTCAGCCCCAGCATTTT. Translation gives CASSQTGISQPQHF.

The V gene is TRBV5-4, the J gene TRBJ2-5; D might be TRBD1 (6 bases). Germline V gene sequence: CDR1 SGHNT, CDR2 YYREEE (reference sequence). V was cut by 1 base and J by 3 bases, with 10 bases left in between. The CDR3 has 14 amino acids. The CDR3 nucleotides are TGTGCCAGCAGCTTGCTGACAGGAGAAGAGACCCAGTACTTC. Protein sequence: CASSLLTGEETQYF. The full variable domain, rest sourced from reference TRBV5-4 and TRBJ2-5, is ETGVTQSPTHLIKTRGQQVTLRCSSQSGHNTVSWYQQALGQGPQFIFQYYREEENGRGNFPPRFSGLQFPNYSSELNVNALELDDSALYLCASSLLTGEETQYFGPGTRLLVL.

V usage is TRBV2 and J usage is TRBJ1-5; TRBD1 aligns across 7 bases. CDR1 is SNHLY, CDR2 FYNNEI, per germline. The trim removed 7 bases at V and 2 bases at J, leaving 14 bases unmatched. This CDR3 is built from 17 residues. CDR3 region: CASTGSPGTEGNQPQHF. The DNA for the CDR3 is TGTGCCAGCACCGGAAGTCCCGGGACAGAGGGCAATCAGCCCCAGCATTTT.

V usage is TRBV7-2 and J usage is TRBJ1-2; D unclear. Trimming took off 0 bases at V and 4 bases at J, with 6 bases between the two ends. The CDR3 is 13 amino acids. Germline V gene lookup returns CDR1 SGHTA and CDR2 FQGNSA. The CDR3 DNA sequence: TGTGCCAGCAGCTTAGCCGGCAGCTATGGCTACACCTTC. It is translated as CASSLAGSYGYTF.